This T cell receptor beta chain was found in a study of graft-versus-host responses after intestinal transplantation. Looking at the study overall: Multivisceral, liver-intestinal, or isolated intestinal grafts went to recipients.

Responders (roughly 200,000, CFSE-labeled) were co-plated with roughly 200,000 irradiated, violet-dye-labeled stimulators. Cell sorting after the reaction yielded proliferating CFSE-low CD3+CD4+ and CD3+CD8+ responders. Regarding the study as a whole: Analysis identified GvH clones in recipient marrow, with some appearing first in ileum or blood.

This clone showed up just a few times. From germline, CDR1 is SNHLY and CDR2 FYNNEI. The CDR3 has 13 amino acids. Trimming left V 6 bases short and J 5 bases short, with 13 bases between. Clones were sequenced by immunoSEQ multiplex PCR, and TCRdb holds only the in-frame ones, with some missing. The sample lists 15,000 to 20,000 clones, roughly 33% occurring once. This receptor was obtained from a human patient who was an organ donor for intestinal transplantation. This rearrangement joins TRBV2 to TRBJ2-5; the D gene could be TRBD1 or TRBD2 (5 bases each). The sample here was alloreactive CD4+ T cells from a mixed lymphocyte reaction culture, taken before transplantation. Described subset: CFSE-low proliferating T cells sorted from roughly six-day pre-transplant mixed lymphocyte reaction (GvH or HvG direction). This CDR3 is CASSEGLWETQYF. CDR3 nucleotide sequence: TGTGCCAGCAGCGAGGGGCTATGGGAGACCCAGTACTTC.